Below are 7 T cell receptor beta chains sequenced from a single sample in a study of shared clonotypes between healthy human individuals (dated by TCRdb to the early 2020s). Receptors were amplified or captured by the immunoSEQ multiplex PCR assay. Not all clones reach the TCRdb copy of this immuneACCESS table, which keeps in-frame sequences only. Checked studies attribute under half of the gap to unresolved V genes and leave the rest unexplained. The sample yields a few million clones; around 92% were counted once. The top ten constitute around 0.35% of the sample. What was sequenced was naive CD4+ T cells from PBMCs. The cell subset or site label of this sample denotes: CD45RA+ positively selected. All receptors derive from a man in his late teens or twenties in good health. Some clones in this sample may be carry-over from other donors' samples.

The CDR3 coding sequence is TGTGCCAGCAGCTTGGGACAGGGGGGTGCCTATGGCTACACCTTC. It specifies CASSLGQGGAYGYTF. V is TRBV5-4 and J is TRBJ1-2; 9 bases match TRBD1. V shed 0 bases, J shed 4 bases, and the junction held 4 bases outside the gene matches. The V gene's germline CDR1 is SGHNT and CDR2 YYREEE (reference sequence). The CDR3 contains 15 residues. Using reference TRBV5-4 and TRBJ1-2 for the parts outside the CDR3, the full variable domain is ETGVTQSPTHLIKTRGQQVTLRCSSQSGHNTVSWYQQALGQGPQFIFQYYREEENGRGNFPPRFSGLQFPNYSSELNVNALELDDSALYLCASSLGQGGAYGYTFGSGTRLTVV.

The chain is built from TRBV7-2 and TRBJ1-2; D is perhaps TRBD1 (5 bases). This CDR3 has 13 amino acids. Trimming took off 0 bases at V and 9 bases at J, with 11 bases between the two ends. Germline assignment: CDR1 SGHTA and CDR2 FQGNSA. CDR3 in DNA: TGTGCCAGCAGCTTAGCCACAGGCGCGCGCTACACCTTC. Residues: CASSLATGARYTF.

The chain carries TRBV10-3 and TRBJ2-5, with D maybe TRBD1 (5 bases). The V end lost 3 bases, the J end lost 3 bases, and 8 bases lay between the germline ends. Germline-derived CDR1 and CDR2 are ENHRY and SYGVKD. The CDR3 contains 13 residues. The CDR3 sequence is CAISDRAEETQYF. DNA for the CDR3: TGTGCCATCAGTGACAGGGCAGAAGAGACCCAGTACTTC.

V gene TRBV11-2 combines with J gene TRBJ2-5; maybe TRBD1 (5 bases). Trimming removed 5 bases at V and 3 bases at J, with 10 bases between. Germline values: CDR1 SGHAT, CDR2 FQNNGV. The CDR3 sequence is 13 residues long. The CDR3 reads CASSRGFEETQYF. The CDR3 DNA reads TGTGCCAGCAGCAGGGGTTTCGAAGAGACCCAGTACTTC.

The chain employs TRBV10-3 and TRBJ2-5; 7 bases align to TRBD1. With V trimmed by 2 bases and J by 5 bases, 5 bases remained unmatched. The V gene's germline CDR1 is ENHRY and CDR2 SYGVKD. The CDR3 contains 14 residues. CDR3 loop: CAISETGQKETQYF. The CDR3 DNA reads TGTGCCATCAGTGAGACGGGACAGAAGGAGACCCAGTACTTC.

Note on this clone: Other nucleotide sequences in the sample specify the same CDR3. The chain joins TRBV5-1 to TRBJ2-3; 9 nucleotides agree with TRBD2. Germline assignment: CDR1 SGHRS and CDR2 YFSETQ. J lost 0 bases, V lost 1 base, and 3 bases had no gene match. This CDR3 region has 16 residues. CDR3 sequence reads: CASSLPLAGSTDTQYF. In DNA, the CDR3 is TGCGCCAGCAGCTTGCCCCTAGCGGGAAGCACAGATACGCAGTATTTT.

CDR3 nucleotides: TGTGCCAGCTCACCAATTAGCTTCGAGACTAGCGGAGGGCAGTATTTT. Translation: CASSPISFETSGGQYF. The chain is built from TRBV18 and TRBJ2-3; 9 bases map to TRBD2. This CDR3 contains 16 residues. The ends lost 2 bases at V and 11 bases at J; junction bases unmatched: 14. The germline gives CDR1 KGHSH, CDR2 LQKENI.